These 30 T cell receptor beta chains came from one sample sequenced in a study of radiation and T cells in renal cell carcinoma. The assay was immunoSEQ multiplex PCR, and TCRdb's table has in-frame clones only and misses some. The sample lists around 81,000 clones; around 81% were seen once. The time point: blood 4 weeks post-SBRT, at nephrectomy. The sample's treatment: 15 Gy SBRT to primary tumor, nephrectomy 4 weeks later. Sequenced here: blood, sampled from a patient whose treatment included radiotherapy and nephrectomy. The receptors here all came from a man aged 45-65 years with renal cell carcinoma.

The chain carries TRBV12-5 and TRBJ1-1; D ambiguous. The CDR3 is 13 amino acids. Trimming pared 1 base from V and 2 bases from J, leaving 5 bases between. CDR1 and CDR2 (germline): LGHNT, FRNRAP. CDR3 nucleotide sequence: TGTGCTAGTGGTTTGGGTCTAAACACTGAAGCTTTCTTT. As protein: CASGLGLNTEAFF.

This chain links TRBV7-8 with TRBJ2-5; 11 bases map to TRBD1. Trimming took 5 bases from V and 1 from J; bases not matched to a gene: 12. In germline, CDR1 is SGHVS, CDR2 FQNEAQ. The CDR3 is 18 residues long. Here the CDR3 DNA reads TGTGCCAGCAGCCCGAACTACCGCGGGACAGGGGGCCAAGAGACCCAGTACTTC. Translated: CASSPNYRGTGGQETQYF.

This clone has a handful of counts. This sequence joins TRBV30 and TRBJ2-5; 8 bases are shared with TRBD2. From germline, CDR1 is GTSNPN and CDR2 SVGIG (reference sequence). The CDR3 loop spans 14 amino acids. The V gene end was trimmed by 5 bases and the J gene end by 5 bases; junction bases not matched to a gene: 10. CDR3 protein: CAWGSGATRETQYF. The CDR3 DNA follows: TGTGCCTGGGGTAGCGGGGCAACGCGGGAGACCCAGTACTTC.

V gene TRBV6-1 combines with J gene TRBJ2-1; D call uncertain. The germline V gene encodes CDR1 MNHNS and CDR2 SASEGT. Trimming cost V 7 bases and J 4 bases, with 11 bases left between them. This CDR3 has 13 residues. Here the CDR3 reads CASTTVQYNEQFF. The CDR3, as DNA: TGTGCCAGCACCACTGTACAGTACAATGAGCAGTTCTTC.

The chain carries TRBV5-8 and TRBJ1-4, with 8 bases fitting TRBD1. CDR3 length equals 17 residues. V lost 0 bases to trimming and J lost 10 bases; unmatched junction nucleotides: 14. Germline V gene data show CDR1 as SGHTS and CDR2 as YDEGEE. The CDR3 nucleotides are TGTGCCAGCAGCTTGGAACCGACAGGGGCCACCGTCGGAAAACTGTTTTTT. Its protein product is CASSLEPTGATVGKLFF.

The chain carries TRBV5-1 and TRBJ1-3, with a tentative D call TRBD1 (6 bases). The V gene lost 1 base and the J gene lost 8 bases, with 16 bases spanning the gap. The V gene's germline CDR1 is SGHRS and CDR2 YFSETQ. There are 15 residues in the CDR3. The chain's CDR3 is CASSLSAGEVDTIYF. DNA for the CDR3: TGCGCCAGCAGCTTGTCGGCAGGGGAGGTGGACACCATATATTTT.

This clone was seen a handful of times. This rearrangement joins TRBV5-4 to TRBJ2-1; 8 positions match TRBD2. The CDR3 consists of 13 residues. The junction had 5 bases not matched to a gene; V was cut back by 4 bases and J by 8 bases. Germline V lookup: CDR1 SGHNT, CDR2 YYREEE (reference sequence). CDR3 sequence (DNA): TGTGCCAGCAGCCCCTTCGGGAGGGATGAGCAGTTCTTC. Translated: CASSPFGRDEQFF.

This clone was detected once. The chain employs TRBV18 and TRBJ1-1, with D possibly matching TRBD1 (5 bases). CDR3 length: 14 residues. V lost 2 bases, J lost 6 bases, and 13 bases lay in between. Germline CDR1 and CDR2: KGHSH and LQKENI. The CDR3 here is CASSPGTGRPEAFF. In nucleotides, the CDR3 is TGTGCCAGCTCACCAGGGACCGGGAGGCCTGAAGCTTTCTTT. Based on the CDR3 plus reference TRBV18 and TRBJ1-1, the full variable domain is NAGVMQNPRHLVRRRGQEARLRCSPMKGHSHVYWYRQLPEEGLKFMVYLQKENIIDESGMPKERFSAEFPKEGPSILRIQQVVRGDSAAYFCASSPGTGRPEAFFGQGTRLTVV.

The chain uses TRBV27 and TRBJ1-6; D unclear. The CDR3 extends over 14 amino acids. V was clipped by 8 bases and J by 10 bases, with 18 bases between them. Germline V gene lookup returns CDR1 MNHEY and CDR2 SMNVEV (reference sequence). CDR3 in amino acids: CASASGNLRSPLHF. The CDR3 DNA reads TGTGCCAGCGCAAGCGGGAACCTTAGGTCACCCCTCCACTTT.

The J gene is TRBJ1-4, the V gene TRBV5-1, with 9 bases that match TRBD1. After removal of 4 bases from V and 7 bases from J, the junction contained 5 bases not matched to a gene. The germline V gene encodes CDR1 SGHRS and CDR2 YFSETQ. The CDR3 covers 14 residues. CDR3 sequence: CASSIDRGAEKLFF. The CDR3 DNA sequence: TGCGCCAGCAGCATAGACAGGGGGGCTGAAAAACTGTTTTTT.

As concerns this clone: The germline gene is not matched at one end of the junction; a read error may be the cause. V is TRBV18 and J is TRBJ1-4; no clear D gene. Germline assignment: CDR1 KGHSH and CDR2 LQKENI. The CDR3 consists of 13 residues. The CDR3 sequence: CASSPRAWGKLFF. DNA of the CDR3: TGTGCCAGCTCCCCACGGGCGTGGGGAAAACTGTTTTTT.

The chain couples TRBV2 to TRBJ2-5, with TRBD2 identical over 7 bases. The J call may be incorrect, as the DNA end agrees better with TRBJ2-7. The germline gives CDR1 SNHLY, CDR2 FYNNEI. The CDR3 runs 13 residues. The CDR3 protein is CASSDSGRGEQYF. The CDR3 DNA is TGTGCCAGCAGTGATAGCGGGCGGGGCGAGCAGTACTTC.

This chain links TRBV4-2 with TRBJ2-1; the D gene is possibly TRBD1 (7 bases). This CDR3 comprises 18 residues. Germline CDR1 reads LGHNA; CDR2 reads YNFKEQ. V lost 3 bases, J lost 7 bases, and 25 bases lay in between. CDR3: CASSQEKPGGMVINEQFF. The CDR3 DNA sequence: TGTGCCAGCAGCCAGGAAAAACCAGGGGGGATGGTGATTAATGAGCAGTTCTTC.

The CDR3 here is CASSLTSFGSGYNEQFF. CDR3 bases: TGTGCCAGCAGTTTGACGTCATTTGGTTCGGGCTACAATGAGCAGTTCTTC. The chain combines TRBV28 with TRBJ2-1; D unclear. Trimming removed 3 bases at V and 3 bases at J, with 18 bases between. From germline, CDR1 is MDHEN and CDR2 SYDVKM. The CDR3 has 17 amino acids.

This clone appeared once. The rearrangement uses TRBV4-1 and TRBJ2-7, with TRBD1 matching 7 bases. Germline assignment: CDR1 MGHRA and CDR2 YSYEKL. V shed 3 bases, J shed 2 bases, and the junction held 4 bases outside the gene matches. The CDR3 is 14 amino acids. DNA for the CDR3: TGCGCCAGCAGCCAGGGCAGGGGGACCTACGAGCAGTACTTC. Its translation: CASSQGRGTYEQYF.

The V and J genes are TRBV30 and TRBJ2-7; 15 bases line up with TRBD2. Per the germline V gene, CDR1 is GTSNPN and CDR2 is SVGIG (reference sequence). V shed 5 bases, J shed 7 bases, and the junction held 3 bases outside the gene matches. CDR3 length: 13 amino acids. The CDR3 loop is CAWGLAGGQEQYF. CDR3 DNA: TGTGCCTGGGGACTAGCGGGGGGGCAGGAGCAGTACTTC.

This clone turned up a few times. J is TRBJ2-1 and V is TRBV19, with D unresolved. This CDR3 is built from 11 residues. V was clipped by 5 bases and J by 11 bases, with 10 bases between them. Germline-derived CDR1 and CDR2 are LNHDA and SQIVND (reference sequence). The CDR3 DNA is TGTGCCAGTAGTTGGTACAGCCAGCAGTTCTTC. This translates into CASSWYSQQFF.

The CDR3 DNA is TGTGCCAGCAGCTACTTTAGCGGGGGCGGGGAGCTGTTTTTT. Translation gives CASSYFSGGGELFF. The genes are TRBV7-2 and TRBJ2-2; 9 bases fit TRBD2. Per the germline V gene, CDR1 is SGHTA and CDR2 is FQGNSA. The V segment lost 4 bases and the J segment 7 bases; nucleotides outside the gene matches: 4. The CDR3 consists of 14 residues.

This rearrangement joins TRBV30 to TRBJ2-3; D remains ambiguous. V lost 7 bases to trimming and J lost 4 bases, with 12 bases between them. The CDR3 runs to 12 residues. CDR1 and CDR2 from the germline V gene are GTSNPN and SVGIG (reference sequence). The CDR3 spells CASSPQADTQYF. In DNA form, the CDR3 reads TGTGCCTCCTCCCCTCAGGCAGATACGCAGTATTTT.

The rearrangement links TRBV28 to TRBJ2-7, with D possibly TRBD1 on 5 matching bases. Germline values: CDR1 MDHEN, CDR2 SYDVKM. Trimming removed 3 bases from V and 6 bases from J, with 9 bases in between. This CDR3 has 12 residues. DNA for the CDR3: TGTGCCAGCAGTTTTACAGGCCCCGAGCAGTACTTC. It specifies CASSFTGPEQYF.

This chain uses TRBV10-3 with TRBJ1-2; D possibly corresponds to TRBD1 (6 bases). V gave up 7 bases and J gave up 2 bases, with 14 bases separating them. Germline values: CDR1 ENHRY, CDR2 SYGVKD. CDR3 length equals 14 residues. CDR3 residues: CAIKGGSTNYGYTF. CDR3 in DNA: TGTGCCATCAAGGGGGGCAGCACCAACTATGGCTACACCTTC.

The chain couples TRBV2 to TRBJ2-7; D gene uncertain. CDR1 is SNHLY and CDR2 is FYNNEI in the germline V gene. The CDR3 consists of 12 residues. Trimming stripped 4 bases from V and 0 bases from J, with 4 bases between. The CDR3 coding sequence is TGTGCCAGCAGTGTGTCCTCCTACGAGCAGTACTTC. It is translated as CASSVSSYEQYF.

The chain recombines TRBV7-2 with TRBJ2-7; 8 nucleotides align to TRBD2. The germline gives CDR1 SGHTA, CDR2 FQGNSA. With V trimmed by 3 bases and J by 3 bases, 4 bases remained unmatched. This CDR3 comprises 14 residues. The CDR3: CASSFSGENYEQYF. DNA of the CDR3: TGTGCCAGCAGCTTTAGCGGGGAAAACTACGAGCAGTACTTC.

In this sample, this clone turned up a few times. This rearrangement joins TRBV7-2 to TRBJ1-2; D perhaps matches TRBD1 (5 bases). Trimming took 5 bases from V and 1 from J, leaving 20 bases between them. This CDR3 contains 17 residues. Germline lookup yields CDR1 SGHTA and CDR2 FQGNSA. The CDR3 DNA is TGTGCCAGCAGCCCCACCCTGCGGGGCAGGCGTAACTATGGCTACACCTTC. Protein product: CASSPTLRGRRNYGYTF. The complete variable domain, with remaining parts taken from reference TRBV7-2 and TRBJ1-2, reads GAGVSQSPSNKVTEKGKDVELRCDPISGHTALYWYRQSLGQGLEFLIYFQGNSAPDKSGLPSDRFSAERTGGSVSTLTIQRTQQEDSAVYLCASSPTLRGRRNYGYTFGSGTRLTVV.

This sequence joins TRBV7-9 and TRBJ1-1; D may be TRBD1 (6 bases). V was clipped by 6 bases and J by 3 bases, with 11 bases between them. Germline-derived CDR1 and CDR2 are SEHNR and FQNEAQ (reference sequence). The CDR3 loop spans 13 amino acids. Here the CDR3 reads CASSLRGDTEAFF. The CDR3 region has the DNA TGTGCCAGCAGTCTGAGGGGGGACACTGAAGCTTTCTTT. Supplemented by reference TRBV7-9 and TRBJ1-1, the full variable domain reads DTGVSQNPRHKITKRGQNVTFRCDPISEHNRLYWYRQTLGQGPEFLTYFQNEAQLEKSRLLSDRFSAERPKGSFSTLEIQRTEQGDSAMYLCASSLRGDTEAFFGQGTRLTVV.

This chain joins TRBV4-1 and TRBJ1-1, with 7 bases aligning to TRBD1. V lost 1 base, J lost 7 bases, and 3 bases stayed unmatched. The CDR3 runs 13 residues. In germline, CDR1 is MGHRA, CDR2 YSYEKL. DNA for the CDR3: TGCGCCAGCAGCCAAGGCGGGACAGTTGAAGCTTTCTTT. Translated: CASSQGGTVEAFF.

This chain joins TRBV5-1 and TRBJ1-2; D is possibly TRBD1 (5 bases). The germline gives CDR1 SGHRS, CDR2 YFSETQ. There are 12 residues in the CDR3. V was shortened by 7 bases and J by 6 bases, with 13 bases between the two germline ends. CDR3 region: CASGTGLNGYTF. The DNA of the CDR3 is TGCGCCAGCGGAACAGGATTAAATGGCTACACCTTC.

This clone was observed a handful of times. J is TRBJ2-2 and V is TRBV5-4; D perhaps matches TRBD1 (5 bases). Germline assignment: CDR1 SGHNT and CDR2 YYREEE (reference sequence). Trimming left V 2 bases short and J 4 bases short, with 15 bases between. This CDR3 has 16 residues. This CDR3 reads CASSFARVRSTGELFF. The CDR3 nucleotides read TGTGCCAGCAGCTTCGCCAGGGTGCGGAGCACCGGGGAGCTGTTTTTT. The variable domain in full, with the rest retrieved from reference TRBV5-4 and TRBJ2-2, is ETGVTQSPTHLIKTRGQQVTLRCSSQSGHNTVSWYQQALGQGPQFIFQYYREEENGRGNFPPRFSGLQFPNYSSELNVNALELDDSALYLCASSFARVRSTGELFFGEGSRLTVL.

The CDR3 here is CSAIGSYEQYF. The CDR3 DNA follows: TGCAGTGCTATCGGCTCCTACGAGCAGTACTTC. The gene calls are TRBV20-1 and TRBJ2-7; D gene uncertain. Germline V gives CDR1 DFQATT, CDR2 SNEGSKA (reference sequence). Trimming shortened V by 4 bases and J by 0 bases, and 4 bases separated the two germline ends. This CDR3 contains 11 residues.

This CDR3 is CASSALGALSSYNEQFF. Here the CDR3 DNA reads TGTGCCAGCAGCGCCCTGGGAGCGCTGAGCTCCTACAATGAGCAGTTCTTC. This chain uses TRBV9 with TRBJ2-1; D possibly corresponds to TRBD2 (5 bases). V lost 3 bases and J lost 0, with 16 bases in between. The CDR3 length is 17 residues. Germline values: CDR1 SGDLS, CDR2 YYNGEE.